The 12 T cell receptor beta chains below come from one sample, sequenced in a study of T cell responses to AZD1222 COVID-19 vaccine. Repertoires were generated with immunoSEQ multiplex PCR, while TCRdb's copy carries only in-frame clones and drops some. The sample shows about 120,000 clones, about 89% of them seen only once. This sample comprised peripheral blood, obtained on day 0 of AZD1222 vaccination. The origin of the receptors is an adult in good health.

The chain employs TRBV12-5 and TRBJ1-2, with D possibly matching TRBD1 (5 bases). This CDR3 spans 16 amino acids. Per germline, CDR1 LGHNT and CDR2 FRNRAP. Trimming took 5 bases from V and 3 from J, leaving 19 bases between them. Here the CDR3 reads CASGHRDWGWDYGYTF. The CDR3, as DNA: TGTGCTAGTGGTCACCGGGACTGGGGTTGGGACTATGGCTACACCTTC. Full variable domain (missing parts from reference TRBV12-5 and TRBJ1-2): DARVTQTPRHKVTEMGQEVTMRCQPILGHNTVFWYRQTMMQGLELLAYFRNRAPLDDSGMPKDRFSAEMPDATLATLKIQPSEPRDSAVYFCASGHRDWGWDYGYTFGSGTRLTVV.

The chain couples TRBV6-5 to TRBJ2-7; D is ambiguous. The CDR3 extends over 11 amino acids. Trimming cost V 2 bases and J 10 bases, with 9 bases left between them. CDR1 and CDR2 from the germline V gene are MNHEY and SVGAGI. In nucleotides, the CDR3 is TGTGCCAGCAGTTACGAGAAGGAACAGTACTTC. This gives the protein CASSYEKEQYF.

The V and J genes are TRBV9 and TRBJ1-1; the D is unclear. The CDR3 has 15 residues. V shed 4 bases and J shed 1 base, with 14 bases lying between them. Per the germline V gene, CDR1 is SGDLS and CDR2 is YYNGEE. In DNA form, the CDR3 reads TGTGCCAGCAGCCCCGGTCAGATATCGAACACTGAAGCTTTCTTT. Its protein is CASSPGQISNTEAFF.

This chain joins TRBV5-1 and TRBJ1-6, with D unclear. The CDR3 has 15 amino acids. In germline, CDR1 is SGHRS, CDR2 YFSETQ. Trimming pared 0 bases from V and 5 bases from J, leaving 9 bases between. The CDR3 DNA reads TGCGCCAGCAGCTTGGACAGCCCCAATAATTCACCCCTCCACTTT. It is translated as CASSLDSPNNSPLHF.

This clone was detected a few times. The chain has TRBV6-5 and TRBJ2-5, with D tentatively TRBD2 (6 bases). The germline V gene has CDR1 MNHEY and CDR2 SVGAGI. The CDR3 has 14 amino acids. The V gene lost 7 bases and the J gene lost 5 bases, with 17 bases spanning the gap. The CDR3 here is CASKVAGRTETQYF. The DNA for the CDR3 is TGTGCCAGCAAGGTAGCCGGGAGAACTGAGACCCAGTACTTC.

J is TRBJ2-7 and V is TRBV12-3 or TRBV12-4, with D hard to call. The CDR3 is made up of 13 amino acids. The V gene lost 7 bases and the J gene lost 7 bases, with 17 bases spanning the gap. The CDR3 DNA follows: TGTGCCAGCACACTAACCGAGGTTGAAGAGCAGTACTTC. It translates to CASTLTEVEEQYF.

This CDR3 is CASSPGLAGVSEQFF. CDR3 DNA sequence: TGTGCCAGCAGTCCGGGACTAGCGGGAGTTAGCGAGCAGTTCTTC. The chain carries TRBV6-4 and TRBJ2-1, with 14 bases identical to TRBD2. The ends lost 5 bases at V and 10 bases at J; junction bases unmatched: 7. This CDR3 is built from 15 residues. Germline assignment: CDR1 MRHNA and CDR2 SNTAGT.

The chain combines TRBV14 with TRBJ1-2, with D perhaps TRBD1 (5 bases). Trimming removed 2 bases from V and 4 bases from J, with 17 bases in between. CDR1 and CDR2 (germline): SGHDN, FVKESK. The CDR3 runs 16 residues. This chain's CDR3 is CASSQTPIDRFYGYTF. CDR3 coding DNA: TGTGCCAGCAGCCAAACCCCCATTGACAGATTCTATGGCTACACCTTC.

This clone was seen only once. In nucleotides, the CDR3 is TGTGCCAGTAGTGAAACAGGGCCCTTCTTTTTGAACACAGATACGCAGTATTTT. Amino acids: CASSETGPFFLNTDTQYF. This chain connects TRBV19 to TRBJ2-3; possibly TRBD1 for D (6 bases). The V gene lost 5 bases and the J gene lost 2 bases, with 23 bases spanning the gap. Germline V gene data show CDR1 as LNHDA and CDR2 as SQIVND (reference sequence). The CDR3 runs 18 residues.

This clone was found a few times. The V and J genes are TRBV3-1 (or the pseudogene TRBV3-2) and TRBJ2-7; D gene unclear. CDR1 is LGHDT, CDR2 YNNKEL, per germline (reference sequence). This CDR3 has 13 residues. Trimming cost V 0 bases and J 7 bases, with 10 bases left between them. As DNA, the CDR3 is TGTGCCAGCAGCCAAGAAACCGGCTGGGAGCAGTACTTC. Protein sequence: CASSQETGWEQYF.

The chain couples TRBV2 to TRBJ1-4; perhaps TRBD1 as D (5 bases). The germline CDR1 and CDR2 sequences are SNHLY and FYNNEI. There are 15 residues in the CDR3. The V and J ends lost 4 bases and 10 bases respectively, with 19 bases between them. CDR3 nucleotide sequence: TGTGCCAGCAGTGTGCAGGGACCCGGTGCGGGAAAACTGTTTTTT. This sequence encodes CASSVQGPGAGKLFF.

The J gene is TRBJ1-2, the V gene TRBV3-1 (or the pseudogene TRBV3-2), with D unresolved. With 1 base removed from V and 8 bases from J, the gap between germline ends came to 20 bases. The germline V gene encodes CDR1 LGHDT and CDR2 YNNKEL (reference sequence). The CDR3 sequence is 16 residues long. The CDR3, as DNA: TGTGCCAGCAGCCAAGCGACTCGACCAACCATGGGGGGCTACACCTTC. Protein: CASSQATRPTMGGYTF.